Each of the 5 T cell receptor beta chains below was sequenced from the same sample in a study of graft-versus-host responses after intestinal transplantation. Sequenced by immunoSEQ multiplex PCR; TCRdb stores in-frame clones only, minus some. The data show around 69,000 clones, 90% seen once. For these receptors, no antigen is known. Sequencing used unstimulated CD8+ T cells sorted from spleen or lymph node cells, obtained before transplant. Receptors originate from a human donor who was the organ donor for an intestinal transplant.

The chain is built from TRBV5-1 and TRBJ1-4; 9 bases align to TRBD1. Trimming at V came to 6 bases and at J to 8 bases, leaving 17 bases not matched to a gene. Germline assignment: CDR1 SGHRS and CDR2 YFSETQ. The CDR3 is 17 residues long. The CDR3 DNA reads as TGCGCCAGCAAAACCGGGACAGGGACCTCCAGGTGGGAAAAACTGTTTTTT. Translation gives CASKTGTGTSRWEKLFF. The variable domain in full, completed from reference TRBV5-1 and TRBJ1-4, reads KAGVTQTPRYLIKTRGQQVTLSCSPISGHRSVSWYQQTPGQGLQFLFEYFSETQRNKGNFPGRFSGRQFSNSRSEMNVSTLELGDSALYLCASKTGTGTSRWEKLFFGSGTQLSVL.

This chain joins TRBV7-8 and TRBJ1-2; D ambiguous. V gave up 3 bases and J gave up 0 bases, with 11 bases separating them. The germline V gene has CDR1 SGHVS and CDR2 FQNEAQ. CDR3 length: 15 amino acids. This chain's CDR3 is CASSFTALPNYGYTF. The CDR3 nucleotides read TGTGCCAGCAGCTTCACAGCCCTCCCTAACTATGGCTACACCTTC.

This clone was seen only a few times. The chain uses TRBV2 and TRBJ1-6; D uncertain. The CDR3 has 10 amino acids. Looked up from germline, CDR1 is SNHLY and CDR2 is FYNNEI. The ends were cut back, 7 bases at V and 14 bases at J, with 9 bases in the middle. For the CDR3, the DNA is TGTGCCAGCATCCTCGGGGCCCTCCACTTT. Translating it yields CASILGALHF.

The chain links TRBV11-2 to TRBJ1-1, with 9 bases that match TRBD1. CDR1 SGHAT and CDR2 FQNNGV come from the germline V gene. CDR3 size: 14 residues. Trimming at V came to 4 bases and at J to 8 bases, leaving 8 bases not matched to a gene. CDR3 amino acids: CASSYDRGALEAFF. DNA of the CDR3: TGTGCCAGCAGCTACGACAGGGGGGCTTTGGAAGCTTTCTTT.

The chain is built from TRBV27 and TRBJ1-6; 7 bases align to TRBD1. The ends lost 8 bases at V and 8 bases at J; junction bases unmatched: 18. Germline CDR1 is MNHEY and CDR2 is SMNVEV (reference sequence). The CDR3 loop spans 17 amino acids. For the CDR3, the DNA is TGTGCCAGCCGAAAGGGCAGGGGGTTTCCAGAGGATTCACCCCTCCACTTT. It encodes CASRKGRGFPEDSPLHF.